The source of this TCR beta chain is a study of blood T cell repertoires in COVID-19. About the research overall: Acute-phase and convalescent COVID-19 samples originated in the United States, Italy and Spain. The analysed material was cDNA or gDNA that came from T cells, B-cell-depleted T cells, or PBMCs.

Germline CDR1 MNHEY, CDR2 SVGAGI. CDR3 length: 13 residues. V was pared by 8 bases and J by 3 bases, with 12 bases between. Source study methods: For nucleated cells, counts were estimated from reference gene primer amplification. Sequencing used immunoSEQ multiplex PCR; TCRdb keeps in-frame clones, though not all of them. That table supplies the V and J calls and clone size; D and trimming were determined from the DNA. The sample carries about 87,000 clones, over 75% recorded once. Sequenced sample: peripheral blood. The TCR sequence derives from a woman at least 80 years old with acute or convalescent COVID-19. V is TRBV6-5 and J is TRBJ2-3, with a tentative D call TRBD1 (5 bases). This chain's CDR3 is CASCQGVTDTQYF. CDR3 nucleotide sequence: TGTGCCAGCTGCCAAGGGGTTACAGATACGCAGTATTTT.